The present TCR beta chain was sequenced within a study of lymphopenia after photon versus proton radiotherapy. Findings of the study overall: Proton therapy kept repertoires fairly stable, unlike photons, which gained effector/memory cells. Oligoclonal CD8+ Temra expansion after nadir drove photon patients' diversity drop.

The germline CDR1 and CDR2 sequences are LNHNV and YYDKDF (reference sequence). Trimming left V 0 bases short and J 2 bases short, with 8 bases between. The CDR3 runs 15 residues. Comments on this clone: Its cognate antigen is unknown. The sample holds other DNA sequences that translate to the same CDR3.

The data were produced by immunoSEQ multiplex PCR, yet TCRdb's version contains in-frame clones alone and is incomplete. The table records some 42,000 clones, about four fifths of them present only once. The material was peripheral blood, obtained from a patient treated with proton-based radiotherapy. The TCR sequence derives from a woman in her seventies with pancreatic cancer. The chain has TRBV15 and TRBJ2-4; weak D call: TRBD1 (6 bases). The CDR3: CATSREQGTKNIQYF. The CDR3, as DNA: TGTGCCACCAGCAGAGAACAGGGAACCAAAAACATTCAGTACTTC. The full variable domain, its missing parts supplied by reference TRBV15 and TRBJ2-4, is DAMVIQNPRYQVTQFGKPVTLSCSQTLNHNVMYWYQQKSSQAPKLLFHYYDKDFNNEADTPDNFQSRRPNTSFCFLDIRSPGLGDTAMYLCATSREQGTKNIQYFGAGTRLSVL.